This TCR beta chain derives from a study of Ad26.COV2.S vaccination and SARS-CoV-2 variants. Study findings and constraints: Greater spike-specific TCR breadth was seen in vaccine recipients than in placebo recipients. Analyses that measured TCR breadth and depth may have underestimated total T cell responses. After vaccination, reports described spike-specific CD8+ and CD4+ T cell responses as showing substantial breadth.

The CDR3 is 16 amino acids. Trimming cost V 0 bases and J 8 bases, with 14 bases left between them. Germline-derived CDR1 and CDR2 are LGHNA and YNFKEQ. In regard to this clone: Its specificity is not known.

The data were produced by immunoSEQ multiplex PCR, yet TCRdb's version contains in-frame clones alone and is incomplete. Of about 180,000 clones listed, roughly nine tenths are singletons. This TCR derives from a human donor who had recovered from COVID-19. This sample comprised peripheral blood, obtained after recovery from COVID-19. The rearrangement links TRBV4-2 to TRBJ1-6, with D possibly matching TRBD1 (6 bases). The CDR3 region has the DNA TGTGCCAGCAGCCAAGATCGGGGTAGGGGGTATTCACCCCTCCACTTT. As protein: CASSQDRGRGYSPLHF.